The clone carrying this T cell receptor beta chain was observed a few times. Its antigen is unidentified. It was with unique molecular identifiers that the TCRbeta library was prepared. TCRdb processed the PCR reads anew with MiXCR; each CDR3 protein has one entry. The repertoire holds about 980,000 distinct CDR3 sequences, under 30% seen once, with 28% in the top ten. V trimming: 3 bases; J trimming: 2 bases; junction bases outside the gene matches: 12. Germline assignment: CDR1 SGHVS and CDR2 FQNEAQ. This CDR3 region has 17 residues. This specimen comes from a study of T-cell reconstitution after alpha-beta-depleted transplantation in children. Study-wide findings and caveats: After transplant, at about two months, alpha-beta T cells were reportedly derived from several hundred expanded graft clones.

Material: PBMCs, mostly from graft donor cells, obtained 360 days after TCRalphabeta/CD19-depleted stem cell transplant. The receptor comes from a boy in the first two years of life who had a stem cell transplant for SCID, so the T cells may come from the graft donor. The chain links TRBV7-8 to TRBJ2-7, with 8 positions matching TRBD1. The DNA for the CDR3 is TGTGCCAGCAGCTTCCTGATGGGGGACAGGACCCCCTACGAGCAGTACTTC. Translated: CASSFLMGDRTPYEQYF.